The present T cell receptor beta chain was sequenced within a study of T cell responses to AZD1222 COVID-19 vaccine. Trimming stripped 3 bases from V and 4 bases from J, with 8 bases between. CDR1 SGDLS and CDR2 YYNGEE come from the germline V gene. The CDR3 consists of 13 residues. Measured with immunoSEQ multiplex PCR; TCRdb has only the in-frame clones, and not every one. Of approximately 100,000 clones in the sample, 92% were seen once. Material: peripheral blood, obtained on day 0 of AZD1222 vaccination. The chain combines TRBV9 with TRBJ1-3, with D unclear. This TCR was recovered from an adult in good health. For the CDR3, the DNA is TGTGCCAGCAGCGAGGGTTCGGGAAACACCATATATTTT. Protein sequence: CASSEGSGNTIYF. The whole variable domain, remainder taken from reference TRBV9 and TRBJ1-3, is DSGVTQTPKHLITATGQRVTLRCSPRSGDLSVYWYQQSLDQGLQFLIQYYNGEERAKGNILERFSAQQFPDLHSELNLSSLELGDSALYFCASSEGSGNTIYFGEGSWLTVV.